One sample yielded the 15 T cell receptor beta chains listed below, sequenced in a study of blood T cell repertoires in COVID-19. The assay was immunoSEQ multiplex PCR, and TCRdb's table has in-frame clones only and misses some. The sample consists of roughly 140,000 clones, 84% of them appearing once. The sequenced sample consisted of PBMCs or T cells enriched from blood (not recorded which). Every receptor here comes from a woman aged 18-29 years who had been exposed to COVID-19.

This sequence joins TRBV27 and TRBJ1-5; 8 bases fit TRBD1. J gave up 6 bases and V 11 bases, and 9 bases lay outside the gene matches. This CDR3 is 13 amino acids long. From germline, CDR1 is MNHEY and CDR2 SMNVEV (reference sequence). CDR3 nucleotide sequence: TGTGCCTCCTCACAGGGGGTTACTCAGCCCCAGCATTTT. Its translation: CASSQGVTQPQHF.

This sequence joins TRBV5-1 and TRBJ2-3; a possible D gene is TRBD1 (5 bases). CDR1 is SGHRS and CDR2 is YFSETQ in the germline V gene. This CDR3 spans 16 amino acids. V shed 4 bases and J shed 3 bases, with 18 bases lying between them. CDR3 in amino acids: CASSPRQGTRTDTQYF. The CDR3 coding sequence is TGCGCCAGCAGCCCCCGTCAGGGAACGAGGACAGATACGCAGTATTTT.

Regarding this clone: Given a much more abundant clone one base away, this may be a read error. The rearrangement links TRBV27 to TRBJ1-1, with D maybe TRBD1 (5 bases). The ends were cut back, 3 bases at V and 1 base at J, with 6 bases in the middle. Per the germline V gene, CDR1 is MNHEY and CDR2 is SMNVEV (reference sequence). The CDR3 runs to 13 residues. The CDR3 protein is CASSFQGNTEAFF. In nucleotides, the CDR3 is TGTGCCAGCAGTTTTCAGGGGAACACTGAAGCTTTCTTT.

The rearrangement joins TRBV3-1 (or the pseudogene TRBV3-2) to TRBJ2-1, with 9 bases that match TRBD2. The CDR3 consists of 14 residues. J gave up 4 bases and V 2 bases, and 0 bases lay outside the gene matches. Germline V gives CDR1 LGHDT, CDR2 YNNKEL (reference sequence). CDR3 residues: CASSQLAGYNEQFF. In DNA form, the CDR3 reads TGTGCCAGCAGCCAACTAGCGGGGTACAATGAGCAGTTCTTC.

The chain recombines TRBV7-2 with TRBJ1-3, with 8 positions matching TRBD1. This CDR3 is 14 amino acids long. CDR1 is SGHTA, CDR2 FQGNSA, per germline. V dropped 4 bases and J dropped 5; count of bases not matched to a gene: 4. CDR3 loop: CASSSDRVRNTIYF. The CDR3 DNA is TGTGCCAGCAGCTCGGACAGGGTCCGAAACACCATATATTTT.

This clone was observed once. This chain connects TRBV5-6 to TRBJ1-5; 9 nucleotides match TRBD1. After removal of 4 bases from V and 9 bases from J, the junction contained 8 bases not matched to a gene. Germline CDR1 and CDR2: SGHDT and YYEEEE. This CDR3 comprises 14 residues. CDR3 DNA: TGTGCCAGCAGCAAGGGACAGGGAGAGGGGCCCCAGCATTTT. This codes for CASSKGQGEGPQHF.

V and J are TRBV27 and TRBJ1-1, with TRBD1 as a possible D gene (5 bases). There are 15 residues in the CDR3. V was pared by 6 bases and J by 1 base, with 15 bases between. The germline CDR1 and CDR2 sequences are MNHEY and SMNVEV (reference sequence). The CDR3 nucleotides read TGTGCCAGCAGCTCCCAATCCACAGGGAACACTGAAGCTTTCTTT. Protein: CASSSQSTGNTEAFF.

The CDR3 reads CASSVATGGETQYF. CDR3 nucleotides: TGTGCCAGCAGCGTAGCTACGGGGGGCGAGACCCAGTACTTC. The gene calls are TRBV9 and TRBJ2-5, with a tentative D call TRBD2 (7 bases). Trimming took 0 bases from V and 5 from J, leaving 11 bases between them. This CDR3 is 14 amino acids long. The germline CDR1 and CDR2 sequences are SGDLS and YYNGEE.

The chain is built from TRBV12-3 or TRBV12-4 and TRBJ1-1; D gene ambiguous. Trimming removed 7 bases from V and 10 bases from J, with 13 bases in between. The CDR3 has 11 residues. The CDR3 bases are TGTGCCAGCACCTCCGTGGCCGCAGCTTTCTTT. Protein: CASTSVAAAFF.

The chain carries TRBV28 and TRBJ2-3; TRBD2 matches at 7 bases. Germline lookup yields CDR1 MDHEN and CDR2 SYDVKM. The V segment lost 7 bases and the J segment 1 base; nucleotides outside the gene matches: 8. The CDR3 is 15 amino acids. CDR3: CASTAGGVGTDTQYF. Written as DNA, the CDR3 is TGTGCCAGCACGGCTGGGGGGGTGGGCACAGATACGCAGTATTTT.

V is TRBV2 and J is TRBJ1-3; a possible D gene is TRBD1 (5 bases). CDR3 length: 12 amino acids. V gave up 6 bases and J gave up 7 bases, with 10 bases separating them. Germline V gene lookup returns CDR1 SNHLY and CDR2 FYNNEI. The CDR3 loop reads CASRLGGNTIYF. Written as DNA, the CDR3 is TGTGCCAGCAGGCTGGGGGGGAACACCATATATTTT.

The table lists this clone with a few counts. This chain connects TRBV15 to TRBJ1-4, with 7 bases matching TRBD1. This CDR3 comprises 13 residues. V shed 5 bases, J shed 12 bases, and the junction held 9 bases outside the gene matches. CDR1 LNHNV and CDR2 YYDKDF come from the germline V gene (reference sequence). DNA for the CDR3: TGTGCCACCAGCCACAGGGGATCGGAGGAACTGTTTTTT. Its translation is CATSHRGSEELFF.

The chain joins TRBV6-5 to TRBJ2-7; maybe TRBD1 (6 bases). Germline CDR1 is MNHEY and CDR2 is SVGAGI. The CDR3 length is 15 residues. With 6 bases removed from V and 3 bases from J, the gap between germline ends came to 18 bases. The CDR3 coding sequence is TGTGCCAGCAGCCGTACAGGGATCGAGGTCTACGAGCAGTACTTC. Its translation is CASSRTGIEVYEQYF.

This clone was seen once. The chain couples TRBV4-1 to TRBJ2-3; 8 bases line up with TRBD2. This CDR3 region has 19 residues. Germline V lookup: CDR1 MGHRA, CDR2 YSYEKL. J was trimmed by 0 bases and V by 2 bases; bases with no gene match: 13. CDR3 coding DNA: TGCGCCAGCAGCCAACTGCCCGCGGGGGGCATCTCTAGCACAGATACGCAGTATTTT. It is translated as CASSQLPAGGISSTDTQYF.

The chain recombines TRBV3-1 (or the pseudogene TRBV3-2) with TRBJ1-2; possibly TRBD1 for D (5 bases). The V and J ends lost 4 bases and 7 bases respectively, with 16 bases between them. The CDR3 loop spans 14 amino acids. Germline loops: CDR1 LGHDT, CDR2 YNNKEL (reference sequence). CDR3 in amino acids: CASSLGRTNPGYTF. For the CDR3, the DNA is TGTGCCAGCAGCCTAGGTCGGACAAATCCTGGCTACACCTTC.